The entry below describes one T cell receptor (beta chain). Its specificity is not known. The source of the sample is a study of cytomegalovirus exposure and HLA in healthy donors. General observations from the study: Clonal expansion was found to be greater in HLA-associated TCR beta chains than in equally common others in a later analysis.

With 60 Vbeta and 13 Jbeta primers, the PCR was carried out. Sequencing was performed with immunoSEQ multiplex PCR; in TCRdb, only in-frame clones are kept and a portion is missing. The sample includes approximately 180,000 clones, 82% of them seen just once. The V gene lost 0 bases and the J gene lost 3 bases, with 11 bases spanning the gap. Per germline, CDR1 MNHNY and CDR2 SVGAGI (reference sequence). This CDR3 comprises 15 residues. The chain employs TRBV6-6 and TRBJ1-1; D remains unclear. The origin of this receptor is a woman aged 18-29 years in good health and CMV-seronegative. Sequencing input: PBMCs. The CDR3 DNA reads as TGTGCCAGCAGTTACTCGGACGGGGTGGACACTGAAGCTTTCTTT. It specifies CASSYSDGVDTEAFF.